A single sample gave rise to the 15 T cell receptor beta chains below, sequenced in a study of metastatic and nonmetastatic thyroid tumors (dated by TCRdb to the early 2020s). Before undergoing thyroid surgery, none of the patients had been given any kind of treatment. Libraries came from PCR. Data came from an Illumina HiSeq 4000. TCRdb handled the public reads itself, with Q25 trimming in fastp and clone calling in MiXCR, and kept productive beta chains. The sample table shows roughly 12,000 clones, and about 21% are seen once. Of the sample, approximately 15% falls within the top ten clones. The material sequenced was adjacent normal tissue. The receptors here all came from a female donor with papillary thyroid cancer or a benign thyroid nodule (not recorded which). Some clones in this sample may be carry-over from other donors' samples.

This clone was seen a few times. The chain combines TRBV19 with TRBJ2-7, with D maybe TRBD1 (6 bases). The CDR3 is made up of 14 amino acids. Trimming stripped 5 bases from V and 5 bases from J, with 16 bases between. Germline CDR1 LNHDA, CDR2 SQIVND (reference sequence). The CDR3 sequence: CASSVLTGRDEQYF. The DNA for the CDR3 is TGTGCCAGTAGTGTGTTGACAGGCCGGGACGAGCAGTACTTC.

This rearrangement joins TRBV4-1 to TRBJ2-7; unclear D gene. Trimming cost V 2 bases and J 7 bases, with 18 bases left between them. The germline CDR1 and CDR2 sequences are MGHRA and YSYEKL. The CDR3 extends over 15 amino acids. CDR3 residues: CASSQTLSTAKEQYF. The CDR3 nucleotides are TGCGCCAGCAGCCAAACGTTGTCGACCGCTAAGGAGCAGTACTTC.

This clone counts as medium-sized (0.01 to 0.1%). This chain links TRBV28 with TRBJ2-1; D is undetermined. CDR3 length: 14 amino acids. CDR1 is MDHEN, CDR2 SYDVKM, per germline. Trimming stripped 2 bases from V and 4 bases from J, with 9 bases between. CDR3: CASSLPARYNEQFF. For the CDR3, the DNA is TGTGCCAGCAGTTTACCCGCTCGGTACAATGAGCAGTTCTTC. Complete variable domain (other parts from reference TRBV28 and TRBJ2-1): DVKVTQSSRYLVKRTGEKVFLECVQDMDHENMFWYRQDPGLGLRLIYFSYDVKMKEKGDIPEGYSVSREKKERFSLILESASTNQTSMYLCASSLPARYNEQFFGPGTRLTVL.

This clone was observed a few times. The chain joins TRBV6-2 or TRBV6-3 to TRBJ1-1, with D maybe TRBD1 (5 bases). Germline CDR1 and CDR2: MNHEY and SVGEGT. CDR3 length: 14 residues. Trimming removed 2 bases at V and 5 bases at J, with 12 bases between. The CDR3 sequence: CASSYGREGTEAFF. The CDR3 DNA reads as TGTGCCAGCAGTTACGGGCGGGAGGGGACTGAAGCTTTCTTT.

This clone came up many times. The V gene is TRBV11-2, the J gene TRBJ1-1, with D uncertain. Germline CDR1 and CDR2: SGHAT and FQNNGV. This CDR3 region has 12 residues. V was shortened by 1 base and J by 10 bases, with 10 bases between the two germline ends. The CDR3, as DNA: TGTGCCAGCAGCTTAGTTTCGTACGGAGCTTTCTTT. Translating it yields CASSLVSYGAFF. Looking up the rest from reference TRBV11-2 and TRBJ1-1 gives the full variable domain: EAGVAQSPRYKIIEKRQSVAFWCNPISGHATLYWYQQILGQGPKLLIQFQNNGVVDDSQLPKDRFSAERLKGVDSTLKIQPAKLEDSAVYLCASSLVSYGAFFGQGTRLTVV.

As concerns this clone: The germline gene is not matched at one end of the junction; a read error may be the cause. The chain has TRBV7-3 and TRBJ2-3; D perhaps matches TRBD2 (5 bases). The germline V gene encodes CDR1 SGHTA and CDR2 FQGTGA. The CDR3 covers 15 residues. The CDR3 is CASSPVVGSKDTQYF. The CDR3, as DNA: TGTGCCAGTAGCCCCGTTGTGGGGAGCAAAGATACGCAGTATTTT.

This CDR3 is CASGLWTSGSSYNKKFF. CDR3 nucleotides: TGTGCTAGTGGTTTGTGGACTAGCGGGTCCTCCTACAATAAGAAGTTCTTC. V gene TRBV12-5 combines with J gene TRBJ2-1; 11 bases match TRBD2. The CDR3 is 17 amino acids. Germline-derived CDR1 and CDR2 are LGHNT and FRNRAP. The trim removed 2 bases at V and 14 bases at J, leaving 17 bases unmatched.

The table lists this clone with a few counts. The chain couples TRBV6-1 to TRBJ2-3; 12 nucleotides line up with TRBD2. Per the germline V gene, CDR1 is MNHNS and CDR2 is SASEGT. The CDR3 spans 14 residues. V trimming: 7 bases; J trimming: 8 bases; junction bases outside the gene matches: 7. The CDR3 reads CASTVTSGSTTQYF. In DNA form, the CDR3 reads TGTGCCAGCACCGTGACTAGCGGGAGTACTACGCAGTATTTT.

This clone was detected many times. The chain combines TRBV3-1 with TRBJ1-2, with no clear D. The V end lost 8 bases, the J end lost 8 bases, and 12 bases lay between the germline ends. This CDR3 is built from 11 residues. Germline V lookup: CDR1 LGHDT, CDR2 YNNKEL (reference sequence). DNA of the CDR3: TGTGCCAGCCATTCCCCTCGGGGCTACACCTTC. Its translation: CASHSPRGYTF. The complete variable domain, with remaining parts taken from reference TRBV3-1 and TRBJ1-2, reads DTAVSQTPKYLVTQMGNDKSIKCEQNLGHDTMYWYKQDSKKFLKIMFSYNNKELIINETVPNRFSPKSPDKAHLNLHINSLELGDSAVYFCASHSPRGYTFGSGTRLTVV.

The gene calls are TRBV6-5 and TRBJ1-1, with TRBD1 matching over 7 bases. This CDR3 is 17 amino acids long. The germline CDR1 and CDR2 sequences are MNHEY and SVGAGI. The trim removed 4 bases at V and 3 bases at J, leaving 14 bases unmatched. For the CDR3, the DNA is TGTGCCAGCAGTTTATCCCCAAGGACAGGATCGGACACTGAAGCTTTCTTT. It specifies CASSLSPRTGSDTEAFF.

Notes on this clone: One junction end disagrees with the germline gene, perhaps due to a read error. V is TRBV20-1 and J is TRBJ1-2; D is unresolved. Looked up from germline, CDR1 is DFQATT and CDR2 is SNEGSKA (reference sequence). This CDR3 is built from 15 residues. CDR3 protein: CIAQAQPEIVYGYTF. The DNA of the CDR3 is TGCATTGCTCAAGCACAGCCCGAGATCGTCTATGGCTACACCTTC.

The chain couples TRBV7-2 to TRBJ2-1; D not certain. The CDR3 extends over 14 amino acids. The V end was cut by 5 bases, the J end by 7 bases, with 15 bases between. The germline CDR1 and CDR2 sequences are SGHTA and FQGNSA. CDR3 DNA: TGTGCCAGCAGCCCCTGGGTGGGGAAGAATGAGCAGTTCTTC. It is translated as CASSPWVGKNEQFF.

This clone counts as medium-sized (0.01 to 0.1%). This chain uses TRBV12-3 or TRBV12-4 with TRBJ2-1, with D hard to call. Between the trimmed V and J ends, which lost 2 bases and 2 bases, there was a span of 13 bases. This CDR3 contains 16 residues. The DNA for the CDR3 is TGTGCCAGCAGTTTACAGGCACCCCTAACCTACAATGAGCAGTTCTTC. Encoded protein: CASSLQAPLTYNEQFF.

This clone is judged medium-sized. This rearrangement joins TRBV7-2 to TRBJ2-1; 9 bases match TRBD2. The germline V gene has CDR1 SGHTA and CDR2 FQGNSA. The CDR3 has 16 residues. V shed 5 bases and J 1 base; nucleotides not matched to a gene: 6. The CDR3 is CASSASSGVSYNEQFF. CDR3 in DNA: TGTGCCAGCAGCGCTTCTAGCGGGGTGTCCTACAATGAGCAGTTCTTC.

This clone is judged medium-sized. The chain is built from TRBV12-3 or TRBV12-4 and TRBJ1-2; weak D call: TRBD1 (6 bases). The germline V and J ends were trimmed by 6 bases and 2 bases, with 13 bases remaining between them. This CDR3 is 14 amino acids long. The CDR3 sequence is CASRKTGGNYGYTF. In DNA form, the CDR3 reads TGTGCCAGCAGAAAGACAGGCGGAAACTATGGCTACACCTTC.